This T cell receptor beta chain was sequenced during a study of T cells in Graves' hyperthyroidism and ophthalmopathy. Trimming took 4 bases from V and 4 from J, leaving 28 bases between them. CDR3 size: 19 residues. Per the germline V gene, CDR1 is MDHEN and CDR2 is SYDVKM. Any patient presenting with uncontrolled infection, other autoimmune disease, pregnancy or lactation was left out. Amplification yielded TCR beta CDR3 regions, with RNA transcripts as the source. The HTBI set primed first-round TCR CDR3 RT-PCR. One entry per CDR3 protein, called by TCRdb with MiXCR from the multiplex PCR reads. The profile shows about half a million distinct CDR3 sequences, around a fifth of them singletons.

This receptor was taken from a woman in her 70s with Graves' ophthalmopathy. Material for sequencing was blood. The chain joins TRBV28 to TRBJ1-2, with D possibly TRBD1 on 5 matching bases. CDR3 residues: CASSSLGLRRPQEIYGYTF. CDR3 sequence (DNA): TGTGCCAGCAGTTCCCTGGGGCTGCGCCGACCCCAAGAAATCTATGGCTACACCTTC.